These 18 T cell receptor beta chains were all obtained from the same sample, sequenced in a study of T cells after yellow fever vaccination. TCRdb independently ran MiXCR on the 5' RACE reads; one entry per CDR3 protein. The sample records over 300,000 distinct CDR3 sequences, 6.8% being singletons. The input for sequencing was PBMCs, taken about 41 days after the first yellow fever vaccination. These receptors were collected from a man between 18 and 35 years old who received the YFV17D yellow fever vaccine.

This clonotype came up a few times. CDR3 in DNA: TGCGCCAGCAGCTCGGGACTAGCGGGGGCGAGAGCAGATACGCAGTATTTT. Translated: CASSSGLAGARADTQYF. The chain carries TRBV5-1 and TRBJ2-3; 14 nucleotides match TRBD2. This CDR3 is built from 17 residues. The germline V gene has CDR1 SGHRS and CDR2 YFSETQ. With 3 bases clipped from V and 4 bases from J, the junction kept 7 bases outside the gene matches.

This clonotype has just a few counts. The chain combines TRBV10-2 with TRBJ1-2; D is undetermined. The germline V gene has CDR1 WSHSY and CDR2 SAAADI. Between the trimmed V and J ends, which lost 2 bases and 3 bases, there was a span of 7 bases. There are 13 residues in the CDR3. The CDR3 nucleotides are TGCGCCAGCAGTGAGACGACTTACTATGGCTACACCTTC. This sequence encodes CASSETTYYGYTF.

This clonotype has a count of ten or more. The chain joins TRBV5-1 to TRBJ2-3; 9 bases fit TRBD2. The trim removed 4 bases at V and 2 bases at J, leaving 11 bases unmatched. This CDR3 is 17 amino acids long. CDR1 and CDR2 (germline): SGHRS, YFSETQ. CDR3 nucleotides: TGCGCCAGCAGCCGGGGCAGCGGGGGGTCCTACACAGATACGCAGTATTTT. The encoded protein is CASSRGSGGSYTDTQYF.

This clonotype was counted many times. The chain joins TRBV5-1 to TRBJ1-2, with TRBD1 matching over 7 bases. The germline CDR1 and CDR2 sequences are SGHRS and YFSETQ. This CDR3 has 15 residues. V shed 3 bases, J shed 6 bases, and the junction held 11 bases outside the gene matches. This CDR3 is CASSSAPTGPNGYTF. The DNA for the CDR3 is TGCGCCAGCAGCTCGGCCCCGACAGGGCCCAATGGCTACACCTTC.

Many counts were recorded for this clonotype. This rearrangement joins TRBV7-2 to TRBJ2-5; 10 bases map to TRBD1. The CDR3 spans 15 residues. V lost 5 bases, J lost 5 bases, and 8 bases stayed unmatched. From germline, CDR1 is SGHTA and CDR2 FQGNSA. This CDR3 reads CASSRDRGTGETQYF. In nucleotides, the CDR3 is TGTGCCAGCAGCCGGGACAGGGGCACAGGGGAGACCCAGTACTTC.

The table lists this clonotype with a few counts. Written as DNA, the CDR3 is TGTGCCAGCAGCAGTACCCGGGGAACTAATGAAAAACTGTTTTTT. Its translation is CASSSTRGTNEKLFF. The chain links TRBV7-9 to TRBJ1-4; D remains ambiguous. The CDR3 loop spans 15 amino acids. Germline CDR1 and CDR2: SEHNR and FQNEAQ (reference sequence). The germline V and J ends were trimmed by 5 bases and 1 base, with 11 bases remaining between them.

This clonotype was recorded at least ten times. The gene calls are TRBV7-2 and TRBJ2-1, with TRBD2 matching 10 bases. Germline values: CDR1 SGHTA, CDR2 FQGNSA. CDR3 length: 16 residues. V dropped 0 bases and J dropped 9; count of bases not matched to a gene: 8. Written as DNA, the CDR3 is TGTGCCAGCAGCTTAGCGACGCAAGCGGGGGGGGGTGAGCAGTTCTTC. It translates to CASSLATQAGGGEQFF. The full variable domain, with the rest looked up from reference TRBV7-2 and TRBJ2-1, is GAGVSQSPSNKVTEKGKDVELRCDPISGHTALYWYRQSLGQGLEFLIYFQGNSAPDKSGLPSDRFSAERTGGSVSTLTIQRTQQEDSAVYLCASSLATQAGGGEQFFGPGTRLTVL.

The chain employs TRBV30 and TRBJ2-3; 12 bases are shared with TRBD2. Germline assignment: CDR1 GTSNPN and CDR2 SVGIG (reference sequence). The CDR3 has 14 amino acids. The V gene end was trimmed by 8 bases and the J gene end by 3 bases; junction bases not matched to a gene: 6. CDR3 loop: CAGRTSGATDTQYF. CDR3 coding DNA: TGTGCCGGCCGGACTAGCGGGGCGACAGATACGCAGTATTTT. Drawing the rest from reference TRBV30 and TRBJ2-3, the complete variable domain is SQTIHQWPATLVQPVGSPLSLECTVEGTSNPNLYWYRQAAGRGLQLLFYSVGIGQISSEVPQNLSASRPQDRQFILSSKKLLLSDSGFYLCAGRTSGATDTQYFGPGTRLTVL.

The V call is TRBV2, the J call TRBJ2-5; TRBD2 agrees at 9 bases. CDR3 length: 19 amino acids. CDR1 and CDR2 (germline): SNHLY, FYNNEI. The junction had 22 bases not matched to a gene; V was cut back by 11 bases and J by 0 bases. CDR3 nucleotides: TGTGCCCTCTGTCCTTTTGGGCCGGCTAGCGGGGCGTACCAAGAGACCCAGTACTTC. Translating it yields CALCPFGPASGAYQETQYF.

This clonotype was recorded a few times. The chain links TRBV19 to TRBJ1-5; D is unclear. This CDR3 contains 16 residues. CDR1 is LNHDA, CDR2 SQIVND, per germline (reference sequence). V was clipped by 1 base and J by 7 bases, with 17 bases between them. The CDR3 loop reads CASSIGPGRRIQPQHF. The CDR3 DNA reads as TGTGCCAGTAGTATAGGCCCCGGGCGAAGAATCCAGCCCCAGCATTTT.

The rearrangement uses TRBV5-1 and TRBJ2-5; 9 bases agree with TRBD1. Germline assignment: CDR1 SGHRS and CDR2 YFSETQ. There are 16 residues in the CDR3. Losses at the gene ends were 4 bases for V and 5 bases for J; bases not matched to a gene: 12. CDR3 loop: CASSLGQGRMDETQYF. The CDR3 nucleotides are TGCGCCAGCAGCCTCGGACAGGGGAGGATGGATGAGACCCAGTACTTC.

Only a few counts were recorded for this clonotype. The gene calls are TRBV29-1 and TRBJ1-1; D unresolved. The CDR3 length is 11 residues. Per germline, CDR1 SQVTM and CDR2 ANQGSEA. V was trimmed by 6 bases and J by 6 bases, leaving 11 bases between them. The CDR3 DNA reads TGCAGCGTCACCCGTATGGCTGAAGCTTTCTTT. Translated: CSVTRMAEAFF.

This clonotype has at least ten counts. This chain joins TRBV5-1 and TRBJ2-1, with 11 bases aligning to TRBD2. The germline V gene encodes CDR1 SGHRS and CDR2 YFSETQ. The CDR3 has 16 amino acids. V trimming: 2 bases; J trimming: 1 base; junction bases outside the gene matches: 2. The CDR3 nucleotides read TGCGCCAGCAGCTTCTCTAGCGGGGGGTCCTACAATGAGCAGTTCTTC. Amino acid sequence: CASSFSSGGSYNEQFF.

The chain links TRBV5-1 to TRBJ2-7; TRBD1 agrees at 7 bases. In germline, CDR1 is SGHRS, CDR2 YFSETQ. V dropped 0 bases and J dropped 3; count of bases not matched to a gene: 6. The CDR3 consists of 15 residues. The DNA of the CDR3 is TGCGCCAGCAGCTTGGGGACAGCAGGGGGCTACGAGCAGTACGTC. Its translation is CASSLGTAGGYEQYV.

This clonotype was detected ten times or more. The chain joins TRBV12-3 or TRBV12-4 to TRBJ2-2; D not resolved. V lost 4 bases to trimming and J lost 4 bases, with 10 bases between them. The CDR3 length is 14 residues. CDR3 amino acids: CASSSAGGTGELFF. The CDR3 DNA sequence: TGTGCCAGCAGTTCTGCCGGCGGCACCGGGGAGCTGTTTTTT.

A few counts support this clonotype. The V gene is TRBV4-1, the J gene TRBJ2-4; D not resolved. CDR1 MGHRA and CDR2 YSYEKL come from the germline V gene. CDR3 length: 16 residues. V was shortened by 1 base and J by 6 bases, with 16 bases between the two germline ends. CDR3 loop: CASSQVESARGNIQYF. The CDR3 DNA is TGCGCCAGCAGCCAAGTGGAAAGTGCGCGAGGAAACATTCAGTACTTC.

The gene calls are TRBV27 and TRBJ1-6; the match to TRBD1 covers 7 bases. The CDR3 is 12 amino acids. V gave up 6 bases and J gave up 10 bases; unmatched junction bases: 3. Germline V gene lookup returns CDR1 MNHEY and CDR2 SMNVEV (reference sequence). This CDR3 reads CASSRDSSPLHF. CDR3 DNA sequence: TGTGCCAGCAGCCGGGACAGCTCACCCCTCCACTTT.

The chain carries TRBV4-1 and TRBJ1-2; 8 bases align to TRBD1. Germline assignment: CDR1 MGHRA and CDR2 YSYEKL. This CDR3 contains 13 residues. Germline trimming cut 3 bases from V and 8 bases from J; bases unmatched to any gene: 5. The CDR3 DNA follows: TGCGCCAGCAGCCAGGCAGGGGGCTGGGGCTACACCTTC. It is translated as CASSQAGGWGYTF.